The clone carrying this T cell receptor beta chain was picked up a small number of times. The antigen is not known. These data originate in a study of identical twins. A single record per CDR3 protein comes from TCRdb applying MiXCR to the 5' RACE reads. Altogether under 800,000 distinct CDR3 sequences are present, 20% to 25% being singletons, with the ten largest covering roughly 4%. CDR1 is SQVTM and CDR2 is ANQGSEA in the germline V gene. This CDR3 spans 13 amino acids. V shed 6 bases, J shed 9 bases, and the junction held 9 bases outside the gene matches. General observations from the study: These conclusions were based on statistical analysis (cross-sectional, not following the same donors). Within twin pairs, the out-of-frame alpha sequences they shared showed excess low generation probability.

Another study also made use of these data, one on T cells expressing NK-cell markers. That work states: Seven donors tested HCMV-seropositive and one tested seronegative among the eight sequenced. Researchers report these clonotypes also headed the CD3+CD56-NKG2C+ fraction in a handful of donors.

Sequenced input: PBMCs. The chain combines TRBV29-1 with TRBJ2-7; 12 bases align to TRBD2. The TCR was taken from a woman aged 18-35 years in good health. DNA for the CDR3: TGCAGCGTCGGACTAGCGGGAAAAATCGGGCAGTACTTC. This codes for CSVGLAGKIGQYF.